This T cell receptor beta chain derives from a study of long-term antiretroviral therapy in people with HIV. Regarding the study as a whole: HIV repertoires spanned narrower CDR3 length ranges than controls. The study collected blood between about 2004 and 2018, possibly under older ART regimens.

V dropped 6 bases and J dropped 3 bases, with 14 bases sitting between them. Germline V lookup: CDR1 MNHEY, CDR2 SVGAGI. CDR3 length equals 14 residues. A note on this clone: Its antigen is still unknown.

immunoSEQ v3.0 was run at survey level. TCRdb's copy holds only in-frame clones and misses some; the assay was immunoSEQ multiplex PCR. This table holds about 15,000 clones, about 89% found once. The sequencing used unsorted PBMCs, collected 0.6 years after starting antiretroviral therapy. The J gene is TRBJ1-2, the V gene TRBV6-5; weak D call: TRBD1 (5 bases). The TCR originated in a middle-aged woman with HIV. The CDR3, as DNA: TGTGCCAGCAGCCCCCTGGGCAGGGACTATGGCTACACCTTC. It codes for CASSPLGRDYGYTF.